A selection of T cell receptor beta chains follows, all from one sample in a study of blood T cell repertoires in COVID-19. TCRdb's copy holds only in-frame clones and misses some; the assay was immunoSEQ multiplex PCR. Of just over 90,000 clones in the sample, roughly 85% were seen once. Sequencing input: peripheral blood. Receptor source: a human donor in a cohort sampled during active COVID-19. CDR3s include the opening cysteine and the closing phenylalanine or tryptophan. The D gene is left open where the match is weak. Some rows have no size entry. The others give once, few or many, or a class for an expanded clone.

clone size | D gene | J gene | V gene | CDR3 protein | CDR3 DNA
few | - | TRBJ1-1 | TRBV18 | CASSPTENTEAFF | TGTGCCAGCTCACCGACAGAGAACACTGAAGCTTTCTTT
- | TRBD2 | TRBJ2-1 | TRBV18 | CASSPSAGEIGEQFF | TGTGCCAGCTCACCGTCAGCGGGAGAAATAGGTGAGCAGTTCTTC
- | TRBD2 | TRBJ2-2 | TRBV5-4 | CASTSSVAGGGELFF | TGTGCCAGCACCTCCTCCGTAGCGGGAGGTGGGGAGCTGTTTTTT
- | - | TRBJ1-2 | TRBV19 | CASSIAGRTSYGYTF | TGTGCCAGTAGTATAGCGGGCAGGACTAGCTATGGCTACACCTTC
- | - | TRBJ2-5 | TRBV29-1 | CSVEGAPGETQYF | TGCAGCGTTGAAGGGGCTCCGGGGGAGACCCAGTACTTC
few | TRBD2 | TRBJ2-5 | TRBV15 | CATSRGTSGGATETQYF | TGTGCCACCAGCAGAGGGACGAGCGGGGGGGCCACGGAGACCCAGTACTTC
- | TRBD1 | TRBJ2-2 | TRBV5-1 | CASSRDRANTGELFF | TGCGCCAGCTCGAGGGACAGGGCGAACACCGGGGAGCTGTTTTTT
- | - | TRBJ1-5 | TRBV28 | CASSLERGNQPQHF | TGTGCCAGCAGTTTAGAGAGGGGGAATCAGCCCCAGCATTTT
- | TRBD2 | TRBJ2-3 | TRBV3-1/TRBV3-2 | CASSQASGRLDTQYF | TGTGCCAGCAGCCAAGCCAGCGGGAGATTAGATACGCAGTATTTT
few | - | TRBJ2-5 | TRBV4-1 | CASSQGTSNFQETQYF | TGCGCCAGCAGCCAAGGGACATCCAATTTCCAAGAGACCCAGTACTTC
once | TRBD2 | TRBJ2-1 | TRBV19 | CASGEGGYNEQFF | TGTGCCAGCGGGGAGGGAGGTTACAATGAGCAGTTCTTC
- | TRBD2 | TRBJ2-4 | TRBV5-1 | CASSHNLLTSGDSKNIQYF | TGCGCCAGCAGCCATAACCTTTTAACTAGCGGTGATTCCAAAAACATTCAGTACTTC
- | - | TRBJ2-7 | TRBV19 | CNRAHEQYF | TGTAACAGGGCCCACGAGCAGTACTTC
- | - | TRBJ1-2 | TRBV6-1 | CASSEAHTNYGYTF | TGTGCCAGCAGTGAAGCCCACACCAACTATGGCTACACCTTC
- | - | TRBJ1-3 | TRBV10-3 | CAISGAGLGSGNTIYF | TGTGCCATCAGTGGTGCAGGGCTCGGCTCTGGAAACACCATATATTTT
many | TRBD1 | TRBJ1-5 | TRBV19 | CASKGLNRGLSQPQHF | TGTGCCAGTAAGGGGCTTAACAGGGGGCTAAGTCAGCCCCAGCATTTT